This TCR beta chain was obtained from a study of graft-versus-host responses after intestinal transplantation. Study-wide background: Anti-thymocyte globulin induction, then tacrolimus and steroids for roughly 3 years, went to all recipients. Points from the study as a whole: Recipient marrow contained GvH clones, some of which appeared first in ileum or blood.

Sequencing was performed with immunoSEQ multiplex PCR; in TCRdb, only in-frame clones are kept and a portion is missing. The sample shows about 97,000 clones, 80% to 95% of them seen only once. Germline lookup yields CDR1 SGHVS and CDR2 FNYEAQ. V was trimmed by 5 bases and J by 1 base, leaving 16 bases between them. CDR3 size: 16 residues. To note about this clone: Its specificity is unknown.

This TCR came from a human donor who was the organ donor for an intestinal transplant. The V and J genes are TRBV7-6 and TRBJ2-3; D perhaps matches TRBD1 (6 bases). Here the sequenced sample was unstimulated CD8+ T cells sorted from spleen or lymph node cells, taken before transplant. The CDR3, as DNA: TGTGCCAGCAGCCTAGAACAGGGTTTGGGCACAGATACGCAGTATTTT. Amino acid sequence: CASSLEQGLGTDTQYF.